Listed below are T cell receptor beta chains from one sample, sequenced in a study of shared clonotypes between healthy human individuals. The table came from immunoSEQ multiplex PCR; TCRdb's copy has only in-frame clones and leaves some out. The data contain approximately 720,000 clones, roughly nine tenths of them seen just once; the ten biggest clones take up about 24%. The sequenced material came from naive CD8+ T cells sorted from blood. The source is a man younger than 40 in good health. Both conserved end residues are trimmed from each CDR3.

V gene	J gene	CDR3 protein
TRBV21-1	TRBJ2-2	ASSKKEEQTGVTGELF
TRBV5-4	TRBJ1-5	ASSDSRTDQPQH
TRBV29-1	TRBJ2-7	SVEDLGAGQY
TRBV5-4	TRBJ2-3	ASSKGEKSADTQY
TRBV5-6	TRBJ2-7	ASSLSSGRIAYEQY
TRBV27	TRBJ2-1	ASSLQGSSYNEQF
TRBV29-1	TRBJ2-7	SVEDRDSGIYEQY
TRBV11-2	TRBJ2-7	ASSLSGLFGLTYEQY
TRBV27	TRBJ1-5	ASRAGTDDQPQH
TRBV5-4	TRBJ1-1	ASSLAFGFNTEAF
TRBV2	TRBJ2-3	ASSEALGGSTDTQY
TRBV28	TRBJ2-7	ASSLISYEQY
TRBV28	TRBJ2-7	ASKATPGPYEQY
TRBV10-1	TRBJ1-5	ASSESPSSPSGLGNQPQH
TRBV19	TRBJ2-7	ASSPGTGDYEQY
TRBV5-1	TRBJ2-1	ASSLVGLGGDEQF